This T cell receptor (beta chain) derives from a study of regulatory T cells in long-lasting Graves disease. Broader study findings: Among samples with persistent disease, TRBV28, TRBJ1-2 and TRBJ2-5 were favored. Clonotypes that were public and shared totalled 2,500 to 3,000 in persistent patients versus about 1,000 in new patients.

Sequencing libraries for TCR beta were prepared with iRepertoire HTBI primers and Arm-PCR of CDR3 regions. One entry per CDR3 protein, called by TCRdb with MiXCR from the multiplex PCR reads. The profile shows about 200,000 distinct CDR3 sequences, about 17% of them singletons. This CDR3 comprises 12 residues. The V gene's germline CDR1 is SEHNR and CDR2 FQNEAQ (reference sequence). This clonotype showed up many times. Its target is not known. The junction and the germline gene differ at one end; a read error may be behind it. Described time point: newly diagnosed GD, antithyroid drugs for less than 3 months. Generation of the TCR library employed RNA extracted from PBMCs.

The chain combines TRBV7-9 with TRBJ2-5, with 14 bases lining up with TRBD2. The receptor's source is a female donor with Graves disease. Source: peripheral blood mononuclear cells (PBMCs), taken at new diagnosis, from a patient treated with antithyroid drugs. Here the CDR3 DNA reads TGTGCCAGCAGCGGGACTAGCGGGAGTGGTGATTTC. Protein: CASSGTSGSGDF.